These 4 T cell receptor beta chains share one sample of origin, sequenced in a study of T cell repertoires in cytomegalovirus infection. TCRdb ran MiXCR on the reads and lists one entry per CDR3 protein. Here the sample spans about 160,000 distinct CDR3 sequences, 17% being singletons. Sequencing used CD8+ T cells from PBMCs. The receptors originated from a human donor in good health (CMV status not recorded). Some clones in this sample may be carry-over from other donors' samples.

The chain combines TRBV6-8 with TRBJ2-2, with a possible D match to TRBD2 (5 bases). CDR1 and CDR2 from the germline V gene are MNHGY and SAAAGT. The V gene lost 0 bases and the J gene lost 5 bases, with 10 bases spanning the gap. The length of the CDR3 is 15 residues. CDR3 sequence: CASSYSPRGTGELFF. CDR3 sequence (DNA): TGTGCCAGCAGTTACTCCCCCAGAGGGACCGGGGAGCTGTTTTTT.

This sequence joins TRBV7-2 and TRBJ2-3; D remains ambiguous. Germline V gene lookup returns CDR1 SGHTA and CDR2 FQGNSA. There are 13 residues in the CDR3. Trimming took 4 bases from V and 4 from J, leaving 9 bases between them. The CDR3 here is CASSSMIADTQYF. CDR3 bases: TGTGCCAGCAGCTCGATGATCGCAGATACGCAGTATTTT.

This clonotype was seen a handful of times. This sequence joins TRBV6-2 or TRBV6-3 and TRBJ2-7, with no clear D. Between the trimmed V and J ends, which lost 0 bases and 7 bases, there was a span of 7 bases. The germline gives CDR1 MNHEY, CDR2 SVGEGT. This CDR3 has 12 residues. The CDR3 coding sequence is TGTGCCAGCAGTTACTCTGCCCAGGAGCAGTACTTC. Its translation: CASSYSAQEQYF.

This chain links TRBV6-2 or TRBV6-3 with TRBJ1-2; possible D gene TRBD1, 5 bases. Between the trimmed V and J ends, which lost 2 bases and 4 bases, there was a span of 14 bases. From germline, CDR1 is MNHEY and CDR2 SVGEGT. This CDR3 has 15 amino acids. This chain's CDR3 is CASSYGTRTFYGYTF. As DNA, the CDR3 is TGTGCCAGCAGTTACGGGACGAGGACATTCTATGGCTACACCTTC.